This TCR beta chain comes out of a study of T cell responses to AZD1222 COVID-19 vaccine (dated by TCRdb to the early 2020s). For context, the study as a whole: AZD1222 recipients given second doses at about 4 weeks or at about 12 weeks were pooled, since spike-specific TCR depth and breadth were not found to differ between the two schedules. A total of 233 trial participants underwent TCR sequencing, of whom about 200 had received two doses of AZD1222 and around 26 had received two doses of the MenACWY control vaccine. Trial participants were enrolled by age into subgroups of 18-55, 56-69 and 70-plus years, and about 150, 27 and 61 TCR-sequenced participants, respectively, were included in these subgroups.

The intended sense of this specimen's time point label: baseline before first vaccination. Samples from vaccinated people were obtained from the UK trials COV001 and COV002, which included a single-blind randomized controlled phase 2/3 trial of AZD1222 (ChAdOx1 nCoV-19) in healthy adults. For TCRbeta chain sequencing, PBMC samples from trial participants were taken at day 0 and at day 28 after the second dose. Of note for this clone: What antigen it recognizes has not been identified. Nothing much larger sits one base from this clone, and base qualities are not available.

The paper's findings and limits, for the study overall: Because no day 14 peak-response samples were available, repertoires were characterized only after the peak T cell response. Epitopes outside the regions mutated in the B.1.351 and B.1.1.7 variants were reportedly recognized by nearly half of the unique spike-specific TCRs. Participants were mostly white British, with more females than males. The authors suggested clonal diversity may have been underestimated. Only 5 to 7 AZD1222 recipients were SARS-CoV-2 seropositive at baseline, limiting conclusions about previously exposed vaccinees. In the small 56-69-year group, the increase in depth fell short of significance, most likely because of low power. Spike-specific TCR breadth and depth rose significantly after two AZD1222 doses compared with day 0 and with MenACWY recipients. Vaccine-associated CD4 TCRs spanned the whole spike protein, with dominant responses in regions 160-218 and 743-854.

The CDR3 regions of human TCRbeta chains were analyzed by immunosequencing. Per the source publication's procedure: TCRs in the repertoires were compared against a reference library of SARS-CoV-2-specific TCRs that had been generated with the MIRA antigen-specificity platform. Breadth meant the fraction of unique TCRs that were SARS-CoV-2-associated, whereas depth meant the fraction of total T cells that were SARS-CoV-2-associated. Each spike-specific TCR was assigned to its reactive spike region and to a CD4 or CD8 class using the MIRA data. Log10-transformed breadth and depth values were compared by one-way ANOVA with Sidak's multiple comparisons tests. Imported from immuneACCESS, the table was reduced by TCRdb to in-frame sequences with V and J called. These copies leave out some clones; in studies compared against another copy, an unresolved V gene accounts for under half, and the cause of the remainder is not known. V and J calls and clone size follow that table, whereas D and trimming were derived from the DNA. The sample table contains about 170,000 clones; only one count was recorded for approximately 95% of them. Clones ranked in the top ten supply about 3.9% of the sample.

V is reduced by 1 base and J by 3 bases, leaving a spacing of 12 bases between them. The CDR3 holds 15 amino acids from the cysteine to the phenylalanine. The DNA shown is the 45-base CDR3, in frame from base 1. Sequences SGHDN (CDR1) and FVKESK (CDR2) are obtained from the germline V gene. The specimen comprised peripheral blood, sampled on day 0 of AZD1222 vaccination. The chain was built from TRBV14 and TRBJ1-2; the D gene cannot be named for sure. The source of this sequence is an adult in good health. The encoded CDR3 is CASSQAGWEDYGYTF. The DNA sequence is TGTGCCAGCAGCCAAGCTGGATGGGAGGACTATGGCTACACCTTC.